This T cell receptor beta chain was captured by sequencing in a study of cytomegalovirus exposure and HLA in healthy donors. J was trimmed by 7 bases and V by 5 bases; bases with no gene match: 2. The CDR3 spans 13 residues. Germline assignment: CDR1 MNHEY and CDR2 SVGAGI. A note on this clone: Its target is not known.

Amplification used 60 Vbeta primers and 13 Jbeta primers. Authors' processing steps: There were 80 million or so unique TCR beta chains by a later count, and 10 million to 12 million of them were shared. Using immunoSEQ multiplex PCR, the repertoire was profiled, and TCRdb retains in-frame clones only, with some absent. V, J and clone size are those of that table, while D and trimming were read from the DNA. Seen here are some 200,000 clones, about three quarters observed once, and the top ten hold about a sixth. Study results and caveats: CMV serostatus was the only recorded immune exposure for donors.

Sequenced material: PBMCs. The TCR originated in a man in his forties or fifties in good health and CMV-seronegative. The chain recombines TRBV6-5 with TRBJ1-4; 9 bases fit TRBD1. CDR3 nucleotides: TGTGCCAGCAGTGACAGGGGGGTTGAAAAACTGTTTTTT. Translation gives CASSDRGVEKLFF.